Below, 24 T cell receptor beta chains from the same sample are listed, as sequenced in a study of technical replicates of blood from a few donors. Only in-frame clones appear in the TCRdb table, and some are missing; sequencing was by immunoSEQ multiplex PCR. Of tens of thousands of clones listed, 91% were seen once; the top ten hold around 0.34%. What was sequenced was T cells isolated from PBMCs. These receptors were taken from a human donor in good health. Some clones in this sample may be carry-over from other donors' samples.

V and J are TRBV27 and TRBJ1-3; weak D call: TRBD1 (5 bases). This CDR3 contains 15 residues. CDR1 and CDR2 from the germline V gene are MNHEY and SMNVEV (reference sequence). V was cut by 4 bases and J by 0 bases, with 10 bases left in between. The CDR3 loop is CASSSQGLSGNTIYF. The CDR3 DNA sequence: TGTGCCAGCAGTTCGCAGGGCCTCTCTGGAAACACCATATATTTT.

Only one count was recorded for this clone. The CDR3 DNA reads as TGTGCCAGCAGTGGCAGGACAGTACTAACGGATGAAAAACTGTTTTTT. It encodes CASSGRTVLTDEKLFF. This chain uses TRBV25-1 with TRBJ1-4; a possible D gene is TRBD1 (6 bases). Per the germline V gene, CDR1 is MGHDK and CDR2 is SYGVNS. V lost 4 bases and J 6 bases, leaving 18 bases between the germline ends. CDR3 length equals 16 residues.

The chain is built from TRBV6-1 and TRBJ2-3; 7 bases agree with TRBD2. With 2 bases clipped from V and 3 bases from J, the junction kept 8 bases outside the gene matches. CDR3 length: 16 amino acids. CDR1 MNHNS and CDR2 SASEGT come from the germline V gene. CDR3 region: CASSETGGTGTDTQYF. The CDR3 nucleotides read TGTGCCAGCAGTGAAACCGGGGGGACGGGAACAGATACGCAGTATTTT.

This CDR3 reads CASSERGDRGNQPQHF. Here the CDR3 DNA reads TGTGCCAGCAGTGAAAGGGGTGACAGAGGCAATCAGCCCCAGCATTTT. J is TRBJ1-5 and V is TRBV6-1; D might be TRBD1 (5 bases). The CDR3 runs 16 residues. V lost 2 bases and J 2 bases, leaving 13 bases between the germline ends. Per the germline V gene, CDR1 is MNHNS and CDR2 is SASEGT.

This chain uses TRBV5-4 with TRBJ1-1; TRBD1 aligns across 9 bases. V shed 4 bases, J shed 3 bases, and the junction held 7 bases outside the gene matches. CDR1 and CDR2 (germline): SGHNT, YYREEE (reference sequence). The CDR3 spans 15 residues. CDR3 coding DNA: TGTGCCAGCAGCAAGACAGGGGGGGTAGACACTGAAGCTTTCTTT. Translating it yields CASSKTGGVDTEAFF.

This rearrangement joins TRBV12-5 to TRBJ2-3, with D possibly matching TRBD1 (5 bases). In germline, CDR1 is LGHNT, CDR2 FRNRAP. Trimming stripped 1 base from V and 4 bases from J, with 6 bases between. This CDR3 is 13 amino acids long. CDR3 in DNA: TGTGCTAGTGGTTTGGAAGGGGCAGATACGCAGTATTTT. Translated: CASGLEGADTQYF.

The gene calls are TRBV4-2 and TRBJ1-5; D possibly corresponds to TRBD1 (6 bases). The V end was cut by 1 base, the J end by 7 bases, with 11 bases between. Germline CDR1 LGHNA, CDR2 YNFKEQ. CDR3 length: 14 residues. CDR3 coding DNA: TGTGCCAGCAGCCAAGGACAGGAGATCCAGCCCCAGCATTTT. This translates into CASSQGQEIQPQHF.

V is TRBV29-1 and J is TRBJ1-2; 7 bases match TRBD1. From germline, CDR1 is SQVTM and CDR2 ANQGSEA. CDR3 length equals 14 residues. V trimming: 6 bases; J trimming: 5 bases; junction bases outside the gene matches: 12. The chain's CDR3 is CSVQGTAEIYGYTF. As DNA, the CDR3 is TGCAGCGTGCAAGGGACAGCAGAGATTTATGGCTACACCTTC.

The chain has TRBV7-9 and TRBJ1-2; D unresolved. Trimming removed 5 bases at V and 5 bases at J, with 9 bases between. Germline assignment: CDR1 SEHNR and CDR2 FQNEAQ (reference sequence). The CDR3 has 12 residues. The CDR3 region is CASSAGDYGYTF. Written as DNA, the CDR3 is TGTGCCAGCAGCGCCGGGGATTATGGCTACACCTTC.

This chain joins TRBV5-6 and TRBJ2-1, with 7 bases fitting TRBD2. Germline V gene sequence: CDR1 SGHDT, CDR2 YYEEEE. With V trimmed by 1 base and J by 0 bases, 7 bases remained unmatched. The CDR3 runs to 17 residues. As DNA, the CDR3 is TGTGCCAGCAGCTTGCAACTAGCGCTGAGCTCCTACAATGAGCAGTTCTTC. It is translated as CASSLQLALSSYNEQFF.

This chain joins TRBV29-1 and TRBJ2-1; 12 bases agree with TRBD2. In germline, CDR1 is SQVTM, CDR2 ANQGSEA. The CDR3 length is 17 residues. Trimming at V came to 6 bases and at J to 0 bases, leaving 9 bases not matched to a gene. Written as DNA, the CDR3 is TGCAGCGTCCCGGGACTAGCGGGCCCGAGCTCCTACAATGAGCAGTTCTTC. Protein sequence: CSVPGLAGPSSYNEQFF.

The CDR3 here is CATQRRESDEQYF. CDR3 in DNA: TGTGCCACCCAAAGGCGGGAGTCTGACGAGCAGTACTTC. The chain combines TRBV10-3 with TRBJ2-7, with 7 positions matching TRBD2. CDR1 and CDR2 (germline): ENHRY, SYGVKD. CDR3 length equals 13 residues. V lost 10 bases to trimming and J lost 5 bases; unmatched junction nucleotides: 11.

The rearrangement joins TRBV2 to TRBJ1-4, with 10 bases fitting TRBD1. Germline lookup yields CDR1 SNHLY and CDR2 FYNNEI. This CDR3 region has 15 residues. The V segment lost 7 bases and the J segment 6 bases; nucleotides outside the gene matches: 8. In DNA, the CDR3 is TGTGCCAGCACCCCAGACAGGGGGCGGTATGAAAAACTGTTTTTT. Protein product: CASTPDRGRYEKLFF.

V and J are TRBV7-9 and TRBJ2-2; a weak D match, TRBD2 (6 bases). CDR3 length: 19 residues. The V gene lost 4 bases and the J gene lost 4 bases, with 25 bases spanning the gap. Per germline, CDR1 SEHNR and CDR2 FQNEAQ (reference sequence). The CDR3 nucleotides read TGTGCCAGCAGCTACTTTCCGTCCCTTGGGGGGAGTAGCACCGGGGAGCTGTTTTTT. Protein sequence: CASSYFPSLGGSSTGELFF.

The CDR3 nucleotides read TGCGCCAGCAGCCAAGATCCCTGGCCGGCTAGGAACACTGAAGCTTTCTTT. It codes for CASSQDPWPARNTEAFF. The rearrangement uses TRBV4-1 and TRBJ1-1; D ambiguous. The germline V gene has CDR1 MGHRA and CDR2 YSYEKL. Trimming shortened V by 0 bases and J by 1 base, and 15 bases separated the two germline ends. The CDR3 is 17 amino acids.

This clone was seen only once. J is TRBJ1-1 and V is TRBV4-1, with D unclear. Trimming removed 4 bases at V and 2 bases at J, with 8 bases between. CDR3 length: 13 residues. The germline V gene encodes CDR1 MGHRA and CDR2 YSYEKL. The CDR3 DNA reads as TGCGCCAGCAGCCGATGGGCCAACACTGAAGCTTTCTTT. Translating it yields CASSRWANTEAFF.

This chain connects TRBV27 to TRBJ2-7; 8 bases fit TRBD2. The V and J ends lost 3 bases and 4 bases, in that order; junction bases with no gene match: 2. The CDR3 runs 13 residues. CDR1 MNHEY and CDR2 SMNVEV come from the germline V gene (reference sequence). The CDR3 region is CASSLGLGYEQYF. DNA of the CDR3: TGTGCCAGCAGTTTGGGACTAGGGTACGAGCAGTACTTC.

J is TRBJ2-7 and V is TRBV18; a weak D match, TRBD2 (6 bases). Deletions cut 3 bases from V and 5 bases from J, with 14 bases between. The germline V gene encodes CDR1 KGHSH and CDR2 LQKENI. This CDR3 is built from 14 residues. The CDR3 loop reads CASSPRTGVNEQYF. The DNA for the CDR3 is TGTGCCAGCTCACCTCGCACGGGAGTTAACGAGCAGTACTTC.

The chain links TRBV6-5 to TRBJ1-2, with a tentative D call TRBD1 (6 bases). The V end was cut by 0 bases, the J end by 4 bases, with 6 bases between. CDR1 is MNHEY and CDR2 is SVGAGI in the germline V gene. This CDR3 has 13 amino acids. DNA for the CDR3: TGTGCCAGCAGTTACTCACAGGGCTATGGCTACACCTTC. Protein: CASSYSQGYGYTF.

This clone was counted many times. This rearrangement joins TRBV20-1 to TRBJ2-4; D ambiguous. The germline V gene has CDR1 DFQATT and CDR2 SNEGSKA (reference sequence). This CDR3 is built from 11 residues. The ends were cut back, 3 bases at V and 7 bases at J, with 7 bases in the middle. The CDR3 protein is CSASVANIQYF. The CDR3 DNA reads TGCAGTGCTAGTGTTGCGAACATTCAGTACTTC.

The rearrangement links TRBV11-2 to TRBJ1-2; 7 bases align to TRBD1. With 5 bases clipped from V and 8 bases from J, the junction kept 8 bases outside the gene matches. Germline V CDR1 and CDR2: SGHAT, FQNNGV. The CDR3 length is 13 residues. In DNA, the CDR3 is TGTGCCAGCAGCCCCTCGACAGGGTCAGGCTACACCTTC. It yields the protein CASSPSTGSGYTF.

V gene TRBV18 combines with J gene TRBJ2-7, with 8 bases lining up with TRBD1. The CDR3 spans 15 residues. In germline, CDR1 is KGHSH, CDR2 LQKENI. Trimming at V came to 0 bases and at J to 3 bases, leaving 4 bases not matched to a gene. CDR3 in amino acids: CASSPPPTGVYEQYF. CDR3 coding DNA: TGTGCCAGCTCACCACCACCGACAGGGGTCTACGAGCAGTACTTC.

V gene TRBV27 combines with J gene TRBJ2-7; 7 bases match TRBD2. CDR1 is MNHEY, CDR2 SMNVEV, per germline (reference sequence). This CDR3 has 14 residues. V gave up 5 bases and J gave up 5 bases; unmatched junction bases: 9. This chain's CDR3 is CASSPTSPGDEQYF. The DNA of the CDR3 is TGTGCCAGCAGTCCGACTAGCCCCGGCGACGAGCAGTACTTC.

The chain employs TRBV1 and TRBJ1-6. TRBV1 is a recognized pseudogene. CDR3 length equals 17 residues. Here the CDR3 reads CTSSPEGRTRYNSPLHF. CDR3 DNA: TGCACCAGCAGCCCGGAGGGACGCACGAGATATAATTCACCCCTCCACTTT.